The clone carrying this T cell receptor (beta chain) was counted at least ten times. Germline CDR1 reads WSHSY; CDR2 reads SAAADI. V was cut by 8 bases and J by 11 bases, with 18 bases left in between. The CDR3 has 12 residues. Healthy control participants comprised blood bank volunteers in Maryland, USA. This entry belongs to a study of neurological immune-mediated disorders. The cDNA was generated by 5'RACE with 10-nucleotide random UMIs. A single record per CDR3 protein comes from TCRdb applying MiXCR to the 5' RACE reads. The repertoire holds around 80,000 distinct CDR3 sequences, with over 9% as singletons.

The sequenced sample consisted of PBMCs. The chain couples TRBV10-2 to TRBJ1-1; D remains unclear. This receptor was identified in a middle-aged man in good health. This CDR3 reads CASGNPGSSAFF. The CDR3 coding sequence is TGCGCCAGCGGAAACCCAGGTTCTTCGGCTTTCTTT.